This is a list of T cell receptor beta chains from one sample in a study of follicular helper T cells after annual influenza vaccination. Sequenced by immunoSEQ multiplex PCR; TCRdb stores in-frame clones only, minus some. The table includes about 9,400 clones, roughly four fifths detected once. This sample comprised CXCR5+ CD38- circulating T follicular helper cells from blood, obtained on the day of influenza vaccination. Receptor source: an adult who received the influenza vaccine. Both conserved end residues are part of each CDR3. A D gene is named only where the DNA matches it firmly. Some rows mark clone size as missing; the rest say once, few, many or name a class of expanded clone.

d_call	v_call	clone_size	j_call	cdr3_aa	cdr3_nt
TRBD2	TRBV28	-	TRBJ2-1	CASRGSSGDSYNEQFF	TGTGCCAGCAGGGGATCTAGCGGGGACTCCTACAATGAGCAGTTCTTC
TRBD2	TRBV28	-	TRBJ2-5	CASNPGGYQETQYF	TGTGCCAGCAATCCGGGAGGGTACCAAGAGACCCAGTACTTC
-	TRBV7-6	-	TRBJ2-7	CASSLATRGEQYF	TGTGCCAGCAGCTTAGCCACTAGGGGGGAGCAGTACTTC
-	TRBV7-9	-	TRBJ2-2	CASSARDTGELFF	TGTGCCAGCAGCGCCCGTGATACCGGGGAGCTGTTTTTT
-	TRBV7-2	-	TRBJ1-2	CASSSQKEDGYTF	TGTGCCAGCAGCTCTCAAAAGGAAGATGGCTACACCTTC
-	TRBV11-2	-	TRBJ2-1	CASSLGSYNEQFF	TGTGCCAGCAGCTTAGGAAGTTACAATGAGCAGTTCTTC
-	TRBV2	-	TRBJ2-5	CASRDYQETQYF	TGTGCCAGCAGAGACTACCAAGAGACCCAGTACTTC
-	TRBV6-5	-	TRBJ2-7	CASSYSNVRPYEQYF	TGTGCCAGCAGTTACTCGAACGTCCGGCCCTACGAGCAGTACTTC
-	TRBV6-5	once	TRBJ2-7	CASSYATGGSYEQYF	TGTGCCAGCAGTTACGCCACTGGCGGGTCCTACGAGCAGTACTTC
-	TRBV6-5	-	TRBJ2-1	CASRLLRGTYNEQFF	TGTGCCAGCAGACTCCTCAGGGGAACCTACAATGAGCAGTTCTTC
TRBD2	TRBV27	-	TRBJ2-2	CASSLKGMGLAGVGGELFF	TGTGCCAGCAGTTTAAAAGGGATGGGTCTAGCGGGAGTAGGCGGGGAGCTGTTTTTT
-	TRBV10-3	-	TRBJ2-5	CAISESIGPGVAETQYF	TGTGCCATCAGTGAGTCAATTGGGCCAGGGGTTGCAGAGACCCAGTACTTC